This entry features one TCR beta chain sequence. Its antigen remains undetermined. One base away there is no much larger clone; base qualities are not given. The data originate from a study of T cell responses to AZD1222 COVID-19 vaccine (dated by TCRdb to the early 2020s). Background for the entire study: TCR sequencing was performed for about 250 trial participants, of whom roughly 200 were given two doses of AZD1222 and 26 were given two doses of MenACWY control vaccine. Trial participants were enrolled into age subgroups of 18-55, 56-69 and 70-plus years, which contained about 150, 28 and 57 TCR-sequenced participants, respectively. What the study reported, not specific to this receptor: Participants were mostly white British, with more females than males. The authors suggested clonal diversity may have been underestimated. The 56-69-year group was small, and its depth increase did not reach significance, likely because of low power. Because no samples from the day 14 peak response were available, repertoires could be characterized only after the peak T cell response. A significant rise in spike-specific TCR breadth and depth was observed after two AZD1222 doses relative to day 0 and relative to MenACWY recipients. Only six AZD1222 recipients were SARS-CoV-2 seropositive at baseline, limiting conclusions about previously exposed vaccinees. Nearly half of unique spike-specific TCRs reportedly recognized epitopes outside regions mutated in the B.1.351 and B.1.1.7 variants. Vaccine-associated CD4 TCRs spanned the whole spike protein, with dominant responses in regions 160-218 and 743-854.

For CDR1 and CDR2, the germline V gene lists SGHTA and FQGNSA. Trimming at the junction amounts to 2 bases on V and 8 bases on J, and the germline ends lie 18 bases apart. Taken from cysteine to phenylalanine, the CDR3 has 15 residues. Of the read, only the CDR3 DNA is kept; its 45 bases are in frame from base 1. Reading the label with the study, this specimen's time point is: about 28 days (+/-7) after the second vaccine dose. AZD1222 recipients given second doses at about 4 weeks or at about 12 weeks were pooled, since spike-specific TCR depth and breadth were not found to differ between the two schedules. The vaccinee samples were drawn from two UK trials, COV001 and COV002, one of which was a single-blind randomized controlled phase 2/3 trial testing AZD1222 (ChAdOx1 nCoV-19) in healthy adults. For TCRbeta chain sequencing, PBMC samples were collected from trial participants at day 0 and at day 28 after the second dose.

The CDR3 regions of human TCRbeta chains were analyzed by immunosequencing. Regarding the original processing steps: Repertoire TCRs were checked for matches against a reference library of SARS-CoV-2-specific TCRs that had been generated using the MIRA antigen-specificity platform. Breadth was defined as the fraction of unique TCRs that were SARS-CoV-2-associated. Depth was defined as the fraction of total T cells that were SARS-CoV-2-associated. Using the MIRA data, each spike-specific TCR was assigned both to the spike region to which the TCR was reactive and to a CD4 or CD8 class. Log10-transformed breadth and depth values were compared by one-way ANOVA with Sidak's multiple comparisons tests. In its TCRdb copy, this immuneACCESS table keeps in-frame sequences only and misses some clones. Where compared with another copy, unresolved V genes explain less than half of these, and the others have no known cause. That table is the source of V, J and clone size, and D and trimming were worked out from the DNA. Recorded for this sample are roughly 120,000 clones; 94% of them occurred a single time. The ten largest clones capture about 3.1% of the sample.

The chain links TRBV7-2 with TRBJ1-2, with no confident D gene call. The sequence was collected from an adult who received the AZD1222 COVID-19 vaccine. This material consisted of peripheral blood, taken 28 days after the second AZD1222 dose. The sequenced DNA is TGTGCCAGCAGCTTATTCATCGCGGGTTCGGGGGGCTACACCTTC. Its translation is CASSLFIAGSGGYTF.